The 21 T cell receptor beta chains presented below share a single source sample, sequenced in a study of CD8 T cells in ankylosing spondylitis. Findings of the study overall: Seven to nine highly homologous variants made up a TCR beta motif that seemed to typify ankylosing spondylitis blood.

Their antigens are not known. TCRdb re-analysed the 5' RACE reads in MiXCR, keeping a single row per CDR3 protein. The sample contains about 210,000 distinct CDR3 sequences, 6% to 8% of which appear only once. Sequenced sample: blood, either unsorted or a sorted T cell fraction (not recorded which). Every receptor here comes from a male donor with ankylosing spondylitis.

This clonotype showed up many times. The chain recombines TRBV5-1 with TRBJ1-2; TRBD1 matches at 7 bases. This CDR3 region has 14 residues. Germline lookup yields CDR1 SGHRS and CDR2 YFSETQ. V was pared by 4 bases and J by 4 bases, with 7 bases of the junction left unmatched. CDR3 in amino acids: CASSGEGGGYGYTF. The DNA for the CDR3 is TGCGCCAGCAGCGGCGAAGGGGGCGGCTATGGCTACACCTTC.

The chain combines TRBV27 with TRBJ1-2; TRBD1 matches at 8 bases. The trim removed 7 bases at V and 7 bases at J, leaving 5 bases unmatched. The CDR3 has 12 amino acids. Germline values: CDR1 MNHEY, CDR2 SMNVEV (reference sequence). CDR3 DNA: TGTGCCAGCAAGACAGGGGCGGTTGGCTACACCTTC. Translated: CASKTGAVGYTF.

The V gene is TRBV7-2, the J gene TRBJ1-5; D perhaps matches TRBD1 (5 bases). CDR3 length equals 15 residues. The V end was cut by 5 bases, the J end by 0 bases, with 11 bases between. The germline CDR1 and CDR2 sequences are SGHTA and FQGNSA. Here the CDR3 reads CASSHGGNSNQPQHF. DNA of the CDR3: TGTGCCAGCAGCCATGGGGGGAATAGCAATCAGCCCCAGCATTTT.

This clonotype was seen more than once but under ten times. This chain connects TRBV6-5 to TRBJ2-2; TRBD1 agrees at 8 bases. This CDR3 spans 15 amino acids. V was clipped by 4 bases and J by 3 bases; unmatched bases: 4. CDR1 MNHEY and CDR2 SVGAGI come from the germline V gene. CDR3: CASSWAGGDTGELFF. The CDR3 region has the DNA TGTGCCAGCAGTTGGGCAGGGGGCGACACCGGGGAGCTGTTTTTT.

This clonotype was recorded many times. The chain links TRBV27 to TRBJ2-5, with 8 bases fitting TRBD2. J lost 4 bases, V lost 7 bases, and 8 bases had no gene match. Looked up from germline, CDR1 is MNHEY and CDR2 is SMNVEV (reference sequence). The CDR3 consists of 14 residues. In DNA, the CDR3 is TGTGCCAGCACCAGCGGGGGTTCGGTAGAGACCCAGTACTTC. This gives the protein CASTSGGSVETQYF.

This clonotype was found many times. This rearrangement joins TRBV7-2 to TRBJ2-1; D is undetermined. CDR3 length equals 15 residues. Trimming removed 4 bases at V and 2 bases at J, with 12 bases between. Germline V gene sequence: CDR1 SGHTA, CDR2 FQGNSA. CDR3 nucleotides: TGTGCCAGCAGCTGGGTTCCCGACCCCTACAATGAGCAGTTCTTC. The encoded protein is CASSWVPDPYNEQFF. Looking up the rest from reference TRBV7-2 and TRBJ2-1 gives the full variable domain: GAGVSQSPSNKVTEKGKDVELRCDPISGHTALYWYRQSLGQGLEFLIYFQGNSAPDKSGLPSDRFSAERTGGSVSTLTIQRTQQEDSAVYLCASSWVPDPYNEQFFGPGTRLTVL.

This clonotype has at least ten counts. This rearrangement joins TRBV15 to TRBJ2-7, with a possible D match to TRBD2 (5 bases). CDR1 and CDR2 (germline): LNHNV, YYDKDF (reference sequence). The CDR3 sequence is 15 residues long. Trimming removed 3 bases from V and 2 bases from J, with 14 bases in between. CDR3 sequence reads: CATSSRGAATYEQYF. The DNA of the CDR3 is TGTGCCACCAGCAGTCGGGGAGCGGCAACCTACGAGCAGTACTTC.

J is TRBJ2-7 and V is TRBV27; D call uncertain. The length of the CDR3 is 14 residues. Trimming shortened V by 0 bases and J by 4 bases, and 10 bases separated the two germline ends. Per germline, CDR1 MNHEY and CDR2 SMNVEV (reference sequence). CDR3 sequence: CASSLSPRPYEQYF. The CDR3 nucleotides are TGTGCCAGCAGTTTATCCCCGAGGCCGTACGAGCAGTACTTC.

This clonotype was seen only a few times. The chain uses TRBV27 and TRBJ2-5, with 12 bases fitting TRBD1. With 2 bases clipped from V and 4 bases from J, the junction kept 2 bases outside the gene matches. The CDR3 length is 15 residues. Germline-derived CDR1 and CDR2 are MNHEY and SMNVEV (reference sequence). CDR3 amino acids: CASSLGTGGRETQYF. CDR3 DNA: TGTGCCAGCAGTTTAGGGACAGGGGGCAGAGAGACCCAGTACTTC.

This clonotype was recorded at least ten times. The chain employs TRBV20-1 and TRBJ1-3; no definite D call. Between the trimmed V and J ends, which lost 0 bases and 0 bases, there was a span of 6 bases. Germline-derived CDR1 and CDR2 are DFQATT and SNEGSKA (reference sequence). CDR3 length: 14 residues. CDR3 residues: CSAREQRSGNTIYF. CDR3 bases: TGCAGTGCTAGAGAACAGCGCTCTGGAAACACCATATATTTT.

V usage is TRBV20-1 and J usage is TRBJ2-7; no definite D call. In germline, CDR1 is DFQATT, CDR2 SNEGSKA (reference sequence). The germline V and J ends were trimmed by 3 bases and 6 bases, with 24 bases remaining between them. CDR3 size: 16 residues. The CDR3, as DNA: TGCAGTGCTAGTTTTTCTTTCCCCTCTGGCCGTGGCGAGCAGTACTTC. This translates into CSASFSFPSGRGEQYF.

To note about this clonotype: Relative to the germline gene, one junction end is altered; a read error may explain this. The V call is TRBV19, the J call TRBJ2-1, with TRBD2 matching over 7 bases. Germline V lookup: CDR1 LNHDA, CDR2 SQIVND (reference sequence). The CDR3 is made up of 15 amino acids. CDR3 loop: CASSLLASSHNEQFF. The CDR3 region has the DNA TGTGCCAGTAGCCTACTAGCGTCCTCCCACAATGAGCAGTTCTTC.

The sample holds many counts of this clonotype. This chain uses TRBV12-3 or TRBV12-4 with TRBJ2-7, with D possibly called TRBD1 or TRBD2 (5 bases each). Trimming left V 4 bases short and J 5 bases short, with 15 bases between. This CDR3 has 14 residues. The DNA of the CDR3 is TGTGCCAGCAGTTCGGGGACCACGCGGCACGAGCAGTACTTC. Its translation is CASSSGTTRHEQYF.

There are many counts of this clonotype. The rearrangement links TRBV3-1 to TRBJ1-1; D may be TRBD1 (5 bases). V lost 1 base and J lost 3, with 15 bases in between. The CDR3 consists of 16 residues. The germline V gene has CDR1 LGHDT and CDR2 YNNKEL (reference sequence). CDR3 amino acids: CASSQVLSGPHTEAFF. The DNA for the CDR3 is TGTGCCAGCAGCCAAGTTTTATCGGGGCCGCACACTGAAGCTTTCTTT.

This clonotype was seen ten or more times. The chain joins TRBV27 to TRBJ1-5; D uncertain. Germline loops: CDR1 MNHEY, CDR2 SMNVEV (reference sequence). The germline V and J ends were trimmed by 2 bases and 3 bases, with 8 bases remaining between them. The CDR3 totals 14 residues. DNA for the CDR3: TGTGCCAGCAGTTTACTGGCAGTCAATCAGCCCCAGCATTTT. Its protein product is CASSLLAVNQPQHF.

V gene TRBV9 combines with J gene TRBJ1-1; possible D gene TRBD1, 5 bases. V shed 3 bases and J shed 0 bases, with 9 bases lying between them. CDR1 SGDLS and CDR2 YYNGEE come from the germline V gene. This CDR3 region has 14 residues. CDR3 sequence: CASSDRRMNTEAFF. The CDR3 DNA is TGTGCCAGCAGCGACAGGCGGATGAACACTGAAGCTTTCTTT.

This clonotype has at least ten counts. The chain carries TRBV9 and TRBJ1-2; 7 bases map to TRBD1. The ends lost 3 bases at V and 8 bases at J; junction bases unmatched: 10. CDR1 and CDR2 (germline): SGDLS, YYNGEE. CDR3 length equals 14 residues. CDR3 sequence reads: CASSGGGTAMGYTF. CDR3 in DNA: TGTGCCAGCAGCGGAGGGGGGACAGCTATGGGCTACACCTTC.

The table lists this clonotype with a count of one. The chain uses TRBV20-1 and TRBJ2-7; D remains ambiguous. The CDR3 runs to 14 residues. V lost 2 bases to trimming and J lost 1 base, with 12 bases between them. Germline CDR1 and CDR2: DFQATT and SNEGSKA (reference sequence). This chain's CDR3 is CSARIQASSYEQYF. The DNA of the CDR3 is TGCAGTGCTAGAATTCAGGCGTCATCCTACGAGCAGTACTTC.

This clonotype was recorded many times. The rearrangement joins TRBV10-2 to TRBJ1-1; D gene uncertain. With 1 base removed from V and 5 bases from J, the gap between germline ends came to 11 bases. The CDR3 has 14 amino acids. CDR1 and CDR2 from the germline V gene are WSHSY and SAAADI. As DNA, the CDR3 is TGCGCCAGCAGTGAGTTAGTCTCGACTACTGAAGCTTTCTTT. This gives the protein CASSELVSTTEAFF.

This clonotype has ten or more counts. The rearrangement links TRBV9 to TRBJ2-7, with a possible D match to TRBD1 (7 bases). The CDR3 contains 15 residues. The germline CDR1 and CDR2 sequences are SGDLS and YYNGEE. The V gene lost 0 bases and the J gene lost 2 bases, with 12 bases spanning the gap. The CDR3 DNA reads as TGTGCCAGCAGCGTAGGGCAGGGGGGTCCCTACGAGCAGTACTTC. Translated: CASSVGQGGPYEQYF.

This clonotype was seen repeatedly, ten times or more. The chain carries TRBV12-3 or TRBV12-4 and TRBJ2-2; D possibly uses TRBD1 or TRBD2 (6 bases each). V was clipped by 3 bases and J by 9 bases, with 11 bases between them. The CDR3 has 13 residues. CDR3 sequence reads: CASSFGGPRELFF. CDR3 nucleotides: TGTGCCAGCAGTTTTGGGGGGCCGAGGGAGCTGTTTTTT.